Below are 15 T cell receptor beta chains sequenced from a single sample in a study of cytomegalovirus exposure and HLA in healthy donors. With 60 Vbeta and 13 Jbeta primers, the PCR was carried out. Generated by immunoSEQ multiplex PCR, the TCRdb table keeps only in-frame clones and is missing some. The sample has some 250,000 clones, about 81% seen once. Sequencing input: PBMCs. These receptors were collected from a woman aged 35 to 49 in good health and CMV-seropositive.

This chain joins TRBV19 and TRBJ1-5; 12 bases line up with TRBD1. Germline V gene data show CDR1 as LNHDA and CDR2 as SQIVND (reference sequence). V shed 7 bases, J shed 1 base, and the junction held 8 bases outside the gene matches. The CDR3 sequence is 17 residues long. CDR3 nucleotide sequence: TGTGCCAGTAAGAGTGGGACAGGGGGCGCCAGCAATCAGCCCCAGCATTTT. It is translated as CASKSGTGGASNQPQHF. The variable domain in full, completed from reference TRBV19 and TRBJ1-5, reads DGGITQSPKYLFRKEGQNVTLSCEQNLNHDAMYWYRQDPGQGLRLIYYSQIVNDFQKGDIAEGYSVSREKKESFPLTVTSAQKNPTAFYLCASKSGTGGASNQPQHFGDGTRLSIL.

V gene TRBV7-2 combines with J gene TRBJ1-1; D is unresolved. Deletions cut 3 bases from V and 2 bases from J, with 10 bases between. The germline V gene has CDR1 SGHTA and CDR2 FQGNSA. This CDR3 contains 14 residues. CDR3 sequence reads: CASSFTHRNTEAFF. CDR3 sequence (DNA): TGTGCCAGCAGCTTTACCCACAGAAACACTGAAGCTTTCTTT.

The chain is built from TRBV5-1 and TRBJ1-1; no firm D call. V was cut by 4 bases and J by 1 base, with 20 bases left in between. The CDR3 consists of 17 residues. Per germline, CDR1 SGHRS and CDR2 YFSETQ. The CDR3 DNA follows: TGCGCCAGCAGCCGAGAGGCGGCAGCGGGTCAGAACACTGAAGCTTTCTTT. Its translation: CASSREAAAGQNTEAFF.

The chain employs TRBV7-2 and TRBJ2-3, with a possible D match to TRBD2 (6 bases). V was trimmed by 3 bases and J by 2 bases, leaving 12 bases between them. This CDR3 is built from 15 residues. In germline, CDR1 is SGHTA, CDR2 FQGNSA. The CDR3 here is CASSLTRSSTDTQYF. Here the CDR3 DNA reads TGTGCCAGCAGCTTGACTAGGTCCTCCACAGATACGCAGTATTTT.

The genes are TRBV10-3 and TRBJ1-5; D is unresolved. From germline, CDR1 is ENHRY and CDR2 SYGVKD. V lost 0 bases and J lost 6, with 9 bases in between. The CDR3 is 14 residues long. CDR3: CAISESPAGQPQHF. CDR3 DNA: TGTGCCATCAGTGAGTCTCCCGCGGGTCAGCCCCAGCATTTT.

A word on this clone: Sequence at one end of the junction differs from germline and may be a read error. This chain connects TRBV7-7 to TRBJ2-2; the match to TRBD2 covers 12 bases. The length of the CDR3 is 15 residues. Germline V gene sequence: CDR1 SSHAT, CDR2 FNYEAQ (reference sequence). CDR3 sequence: CASSNGLAGTGELFF. The CDR3 DNA is TGTGCTAGCAGCAACGGACTAGCGGGGACCGGGGAGCTGTTTTTT.

The V call is TRBV4-3, the J call TRBJ1-1; D may be TRBD1 (6 bases). Deletions cut 1 base from V and 6 bases from J, with 15 bases between. Germline CDR1 is LGHNA and CDR2 is YSLEER. This CDR3 region has 15 residues. CDR3: CASSQAGQWGAEAFF. DNA of the CDR3: TGCGCCAGCAGCCAAGCCGGACAGTGGGGCGCTGAAGCTTTCTTT.

The chain has TRBV12-5 and TRBJ2-2; 8 nucleotides match TRBD1. This CDR3 region has 15 residues. The V segment lost 6 bases and the J segment 2 bases; nucleotides outside the gene matches: 5. Germline V CDR1 and CDR2: LGHNT, FRNRAP. Here the CDR3 DNA reads TGTGCTAGTGGCCCAGGGGGCCTTAACACCGGGGAGCTGTTTTTT. It encodes CASGPGGLNTGELFF.

This chain joins TRBV10-3 and TRBJ2-7, with D maybe TRBD2 (6 bases). The CDR3 is 15 amino acids. The ends were cut back, 11 bases at V and 4 bases at J, with 24 bases in the middle. Germline V lookup: CDR1 ENHRY, CDR2 SYGVKD. The CDR3 sequence: CAAGELAARGYEQYF. CDR3 in DNA: TGTGCCGCCGGTGAGTTAGCGGCCCGCGGGTACGAGCAGTACTTC.

V usage is TRBV19 and J usage is TRBJ2-5; TRBD2 agrees at 8 bases. The CDR3 has 14 amino acids. CDR1 is LNHDA, CDR2 SQIVND, per germline (reference sequence). The J segment lost 7 bases and the V segment lost 6 bases, leaving 10 bases of the junction unmatched. Written as DNA, the CDR3 is TGTGCCAGTAGCGACGGGGGGGCCGAGGCGACCCAGTACTTC. Encoded protein: CASSDGGAEATQYF.

The V and J genes are TRBV7-3 and TRBJ2-7; 7 bases match TRBD2. The CDR3 is 13 residues long. Germline loops: CDR1 SGHTA, CDR2 FQGTGA. The V and J ends lost 4 bases and 3 bases, in that order; junction bases with no gene match: 3. CDR3 DNA: TGTGCCAGCAGCTACGGGACTAACTACGAGCAGTACTTC. It codes for CASSYGTNYEQYF.

DNA of the CDR3: TGTGCCAGCAGTTCCTACCAGGGGGTTCCGGAAAAACTGTTTTTT. Protein product: CASSSYQGVPEKLFF. The chain joins TRBV28 to TRBJ1-4, with 7 bases that match TRBD1. Germline V gene sequence: CDR1 MDHEN, CDR2 SYDVKM. CDR3 size: 15 residues. The trim removed 4 bases at V and 8 bases at J, leaving 10 bases unmatched.

The chain employs TRBV6-6 and TRBJ2-1; 7 nucleotides line up with TRBD1. From germline, CDR1 is MNHNY and CDR2 SVGAGI (reference sequence). The ends lost 2 bases at V and 6 bases at J; junction bases unmatched: 4. This CDR3 has 14 residues. CDR3 sequence reads: CASSYTDRVNEQFF. DNA of the CDR3: TGTGCCAGCAGTTACACTGACAGGGTCAATGAGCAGTTCTTC.

J is TRBJ1-3 and V is TRBV7-9; a weak D match, TRBD1 (5 bases). This CDR3 region has 15 residues. In germline, CDR1 is SEHNR, CDR2 FQNEAQ (reference sequence). The V and J ends lost 0 bases and 2 bases respectively, with 8 bases between them. CDR3 amino acids: CASSLAYRTGNTIYF. DNA for the CDR3: TGTGCCAGCAGCTTAGCGTACAGGACTGGAAACACCATATATTTT.

The rearrangement joins TRBV6-5 to TRBJ2-5; no firm D call. The J call may be wrong; the DNA end is better matched by TRBJ2-7. This CDR3 contains 15 residues. The V gene's germline CDR1 is MNHEY and CDR2 SVGAGI. In DNA, the CDR3 is TGTGCCAGCAGAGCGTCGTTCATATCCGCCTACGAGCAGTACTTC. This codes for CASRASFISAYEQYF.